The 21 T cell receptor beta chains below were found in one sample sequenced in a study of a mutant IDH1 vaccine in newly diagnosed glioma. Specified time point: week 35, safety follow-up. Every single dose of the vaccine, 300 ug of mutant IDH1 20-mer peptide, came with topical imiquimod. These receptors have no identified antigens. Libraries were prepared by immunoSEQ multiplex PCR; TCRdb keeps only in-frame clonotypes and omits some of them. The sample shows just under 70,000 clones, around 82% of them seen only once. This material consisted of PBMCs, taken from a glioma patient whose treatment included an IDH1 peptide vaccine. The receptors stem from a man aged 18 to 30 with glioma.

This clone was observed a handful of times. The chain couples TRBV4-3 to TRBJ1-2, with D unresolved. The germline V gene has CDR1 LGHNA and CDR2 YSLEER. This CDR3 comprises 15 residues. V lost 1 base, J lost 4 bases, and 13 bases lay in between. The CDR3 reads CASSQAVLGSYGYTF. The CDR3 bases are TGCGCCAGCAGCCAAGCGGTTTTGGGGTCCTATGGCTACACCTTC.

The V gene is TRBV6-1, the J gene TRBJ1-2; D is perhaps TRBD1 (5 bases). CDR1 is MNHNS, CDR2 SASEGT, per germline. This CDR3 spans 14 amino acids. The ends were cut back, 6 bases at V and 3 bases at J, with 14 bases in the middle. Here the CDR3 reads CASSRDGPYYGYTF. The CDR3 DNA is TGTGCCAGCAGCCGGGACGGACCCTACTATGGCTACACCTTC.

The chain recombines TRBV28 with TRBJ2-2, with D unclear. The CDR3 is 14 amino acids. Looked up from germline, CDR1 is MDHEN and CDR2 is SYDVKM. Trimming took off 6 bases at V and 6 bases at J, with 14 bases between the two ends. The CDR3 DNA is TGTGCCAGCAGCTCCTCCTGGGATGCCGGGGAGCTGTTTTTT. Its protein product is CASSSSWDAGELFF.

The chain carries TRBV30 and TRBJ2-7; perhaps TRBD1 as D (5 bases). The CDR3 has 14 amino acids. Trimming took 2 bases from V and 6 from J, leaving 17 bases between them. Germline CDR1 and CDR2: GTSNPN and SVGIG (reference sequence). In nucleotides, the CDR3 is TGTGCCTGGAGTACGGGTGGGGCACGAGGCGAGCAGTACTTC. Encoded protein: CAWSTGGARGEQYF.

This clone was counted between two and nine times. The genes are TRBV30 and TRBJ1-5; D possibly corresponds to TRBD1 (5 bases). This CDR3 contains 16 residues. The germline V gene has CDR1 GTSNPN and CDR2 SVGIG (reference sequence). With 4 bases removed from V and 3 bases from J, the gap between germline ends came to 19 bases. The CDR3 DNA follows: TGTGCCTGGACCCCGTACGCGGGGGGAGACAATCAGCCCCAGCATTTT. Translated, it gives CAWTPYAGGDNQPQHF.

In its sample, this clone was seen once. The J gene is TRBJ2-1, the V gene TRBV9; 10 nucleotides align to TRBD2. Trimming removed 3 bases from V and 4 bases from J; junction bases left unmatched: 4. The germline V gene has CDR1 SGDLS and CDR2 YYNGEE. The CDR3 extends over 15 amino acids. CDR3: CASSASGSGYNEQFF. For the CDR3, the DNA is TGTGCCAGCAGCGCTAGCGGGAGCGGTTACAATGAGCAGTTCTTC.

V gene TRBV5-1 combines with J gene TRBJ2-5, with TRBD2 identical over 8 bases. The CDR3 length is 16 residues. After removal of 0 bases from V and 7 bases from J, the junction contained 11 bases not matched to a gene. CDR1 and CDR2 (germline): SGHRS, YFSETQ. CDR3 DNA sequence: TGCGCCAGCAGCTTGGTTAGCGGGACAACCACAGGGACCCAGTACTTC. Its protein is CASSLVSGTTTGTQYF.

V usage is TRBV6-6 and J usage is TRBJ2-4; D is unclear. Germline V gene sequence: CDR1 MNHNY, CDR2 SVGAGI (reference sequence). The CDR3 has 14 amino acids. With 6 bases removed from V and 7 bases from J, the gap between germline ends came to 16 bases. The CDR3 sequence is CASRSPGILNIQYF. CDR3 bases: TGTGCCAGCAGAAGTCCGGGTATCCTCAACATTCAGTACTTC.

The chain recombines TRBV6-5 with TRBJ2-5; D is possibly TRBD2 (6 bases). Deletions cut 1 base from V and 4 bases from J, with 13 bases between. The CDR3 covers 15 residues. Germline V gene lookup returns CDR1 MNHEY and CDR2 SVGAGI. CDR3 nucleotides: TGTGCCAGCAGTTACTACAATGGCGGGGTAGAGACCCAGTACTTC. This codes for CASSYYNGGVETQYF.

This rearrangement joins TRBV18 to TRBJ1-5; 8 nucleotides agree with TRBD1. In germline, CDR1 is KGHSH, CDR2 LQKENI. There are 15 residues in the CDR3. J gave up 6 bases and V 4 bases, and 8 bases lay outside the gene matches. The CDR3 loop reads CASSLDRGGGQPQHF. The CDR3 DNA is TGTGCCAGCTCACTAGACAGGGGAGGAGGTCAGCCCCAGCATTTT.

The genes are TRBV10-3 and TRBJ2-1; TRBD1 is a possible D gene (5 bases). With 8 bases removed from V and 2 bases from J, the gap between germline ends came to 10 bases. The CDR3 consists of 13 residues. Germline V lookup: CDR1 ENHRY, CDR2 SYGVKD. The CDR3 loop reads CAIADIPYNEQFF. The DNA for the CDR3 is TGTGCCATCGCGGACATCCCCTACAATGAGCAGTTCTTC.

The genes are TRBV6-5 and TRBJ1-2, with 11 bases aligning to TRBD1. Trimming at V came to 2 bases and at J to 6 bases, leaving 8 bases not matched to a gene. CDR3 size: 16 residues. Germline V gene lookup returns CDR1 MNHEY and CDR2 SVGAGI. The CDR3 loop is CASSYGTGGKLNGYTF. In nucleotides, the CDR3 is TGTGCCAGCAGTTACGGGACAGGGGGTAAACTCAATGGCTACACCTTC.

The chain couples TRBV19 to TRBJ1-1, with D possibly being TRBD1 (5 bases). Germline CDR1 is LNHDA and CDR2 is SQIVND (reference sequence). Trimming removed 5 bases from V and 0 bases from J, with 10 bases in between. This CDR3 is 14 amino acids long. CDR3 amino acids: CASSFPGLNTEAFF. The CDR3 DNA sequence: TGTGCCAGTAGTTTCCCGGGGCTGAACACTGAAGCTTTCTTT.

The chain uses TRBV4-2 and TRBJ1-3, with D unresolved. V dropped 4 bases and J dropped 3 bases, with 1 base sitting between them. Germline V gene sequence: CDR1 LGHNA, CDR2 YNFKEQ. The CDR3 runs 11 residues. CDR3 loop: CASSLGNTIYF. The CDR3 DNA follows: TGTGCCAGCAGCCTTGGAAACACCATATATTTT.

This clone has only one observation. V is TRBV6-5 and J is TRBJ2-5, with 10 bases matching TRBD1. The CDR3 runs to 15 residues. V was pared by 2 bases and J by 3 bases, with 3 bases of the junction left unmatched. Germline V CDR1 and CDR2: MNHEY, SVGAGI. This CDR3 is CASSYRDRGKETQYF. CDR3 in DNA: TGTGCCAGCAGTTACCGGGACAGGGGAAAAGAGACCCAGTACTTC.

V and J are TRBV19 and TRBJ2-7; tentatively, D is TRBD2 (6 bases). V was trimmed by 5 bases and J by 6 bases, leaving 17 bases between them. The germline V gene encodes CDR1 LNHDA and CDR2 SQIVND (reference sequence). There are 14 residues in the CDR3. CDR3 residues: CASSLSPVGGEQYF. In DNA form, the CDR3 reads TGTGCCAGTAGTCTTTCGCCCGTGGGAGGCGAGCAGTACTTC.

This clone came up a few times. This sequence joins TRBV2 and TRBJ1-1, with unresolved D. The CDR3 sequence is 10 residues long. Germline V gene lookup returns CDR1 SNHLY and CDR2 FYNNEI. V was clipped by 8 bases and J by 2 bases, with 3 bases between them. The CDR3 sequence: CASVNTEAFF. For the CDR3, the DNA is TGTGCCAGCGTTAACACTGAAGCTTTCTTT.

The V and J genes are TRBV30 and TRBJ2-1; D is possibly TRBD1 (5 bases). Trimming cost V 6 bases and J 5 bases, with 14 bases left between them. The CDR3 has 13 amino acids. In germline, CDR1 is GTSNPN, CDR2 SVGIG (reference sequence). CDR3 DNA sequence: TGTGCCTGCCCGAGCGACAGTCACAATGAGCAGTTCTTC. Residues: CACPSDSHNEQFF.

The V call is TRBV19, the J call TRBJ1-1, with D uncertain. Between the trimmed V and J ends, which lost 5 bases and 0 bases, there was a span of 7 bases. The CDR3 length is 13 residues. Germline-derived CDR1 and CDR2 are LNHDA and SQIVND (reference sequence). The CDR3, as DNA: TGTGCCAGTAGTTCTGACATGAACACTGAAGCTTTCTTT. Translated: CASSSDMNTEAFF.

The DNA for the CDR3 is TGTGCCAGCAGCTTAGCATCAGGGACCTTCACCTACGAGCAGTACTTC. Translated: CASSLASGTFTYEQYF. This chain joins TRBV7-9 and TRBJ2-7; D may correspond to TRBD1 or TRBD2 (5 bases each). From germline, CDR1 is SEHNR and CDR2 FQNEAQ (reference sequence). The CDR3 runs to 16 residues. Trimming pared 0 bases from V and 2 bases from J, leaving 14 bases between.

The chain combines TRBV5-1 with TRBJ2-5, with 7 bases fitting TRBD1. V gave up 4 bases and J gave up 7 bases; unmatched junction bases: 16. The CDR3 sequence is 16 residues long. In germline, CDR1 is SGHRS, CDR2 YFSETQ. The DNA of the CDR3 is TGCGCCAGCAGCCTGGGGACAGCCACATCAAAGGGGACCCAGTACTTC. Amino acid sequence: CASSLGTATSKGTQYF.